The sequence of this TCR beta chain was determined in a study of response to subunit inactivated influenza vaccine. MiXCR was run by TCRdb on the RT-PCR reads, yielding one entry per CDR3 protein. The sample yields about 500,000 distinct CDR3 sequences, approximately 7.3% seen once. The length of the CDR3 is 14 residues. The trim removed 0 bases at V and 5 bases at J, leaving 3 bases unmatched. Germline V lookup: CDR1 SGDLS, CDR2 YYNGEE. This clonotype was counted at least ten times. The source of this sequence is a man aged 50-75 years who received an inactivated influenza vaccine. This chain connects TRBV9 to TRBJ2-3; 7 bases agree with TRBD2. Sample: PBMCs from blood, taken less than 25 months after vaccination. The CDR3 sequence is CASSVEAGLDTQYF. Written as DNA, the CDR3 is TGTGCCAGCAGCGTAGAAGCGGGACTAGATACGCAGTATTTT.